Below, 10 T cell receptor beta chains from the same sample are listed, as sequenced in a study of PD-1 blockade in classical Hodgkin lymphoma (dated by TCRdb to the early 2020s). Receptors were amplified or captured by the immunoSEQ multiplex PCR assay. In its TCRdb copy, this immuneACCESS table keeps in-frame sequences only and misses some clones. Where compared with another copy, unresolved V genes explain less than half of these, and the others have no known cause. This sample comprises over 20,000 clones, roughly 84% of them detected only once. Together, the top ten hold 1.8% of the sample. This sample's time point label indicates: cycle 1 day 1 (C1D1), immediately before nivolumab initiation. Relapse after autologous stem cell transplantation had occurred in all trial patients, and cohorts A, B and C were distinguished by prior brentuximab vedotin exposure. Using a Miltenyi CD4+ T cell isolation kit, CD4+ T cells were purified from thawed PBMCs through magnetic negative selection.

Here the sequenced sample was CD4+ T cells from blood, taken at baseline. The receptors here all came from a human donor with classical Hodgkin lymphoma.

The rearrangement uses TRBV21-1 and TRBJ2-7. TRBV21-1 is recorded as a pseudogene. The CDR3 is made up of 13 amino acids. CDR3 protein: CASLRPPTHEQYF. In DNA, the CDR3 is TGTGCCAGCCTACGACCCCCGACGCACGAGCAGTACTTC.

J is TRBJ2-3 and V is TRBV6-5; D remains unclear. This CDR3 has 14 amino acids. Trimming removed 0 bases from V and 2 bases from J, with 6 bases in between. Germline loops: CDR1 MNHEY, CDR2 SVGAGI. This CDR3 is CASSYSTDTDTQYF. CDR3 coding DNA: TGTGCCAGCAGTTACTCGACTGACACAGATACGCAGTATTTT.

This clone came up once. The CDR3 sequence is CAISEVEGRELFF. The DNA of the CDR3 is TGTGCCATCAGTGAGGTTGAGGGACGGGAGCTGTTTTTT. The genes are TRBV10-3 and TRBJ2-2; D tentatively reads TRBD1 or TRBD2 (5 bases each). Germline V lookup: CDR1 ENHRY, CDR2 SYGVKD. The ends were cut back, 2 bases at V and 9 bases at J, with 10 bases in the middle. The CDR3 extends over 13 amino acids.

The CDR3 coding sequence is TGTGCCAGCAGCCCCCGGACAGGGGGCATGAACACTGAAGCTTTCTTT. It yields the protein CASSPRTGGMNTEAFF. The genes are TRBV5-6 and TRBJ1-1, with TRBD1 matching over 11 bases. Germline values: CDR1 SGHDT, CDR2 YYEEEE. The trim removed 4 bases at V and 0 bases at J, leaving 5 bases unmatched. The CDR3 is made up of 16 amino acids.

The rearrangement links TRBV4-3 to TRBJ1-2; D gene uncertain. Germline values: CDR1 LGHNA, CDR2 YSLEER. This CDR3 spans 16 amino acids. The V gene lost 2 bases and the J gene lost 7 bases, with 20 bases spanning the gap. The CDR3 reads CASSQRAVFLEGGYTF. The CDR3 DNA follows: TGCGCCAGCAGCCAACGGGCCGTCTTCCTAGAGGGTGGCTACACCTTC.

The chain combines TRBV10-3 with TRBJ1-5; D not certain. CDR3 length: 14 residues. V lost 5 bases and J 7 bases, leaving 15 bases between the germline ends. Germline lookup yields CDR1 ENHRY and CDR2 SYGVKD. Here the CDR3 reads CAISSGPLEQPQHF. CDR3 bases: TGTGCCATCAGTTCGGGCCCCCTCGAACAGCCCCAGCATTTT.

The chain uses TRBV10-3 and TRBJ2-3, with a possible D match to TRBD2 (5 bases). V lost 6 bases, J lost 4 bases, and 14 bases lay in between. The CDR3 totals 14 residues. The V gene's germline CDR1 is ENHRY and CDR2 SYGVKD. In DNA, the CDR3 is TGTGCCATCAGGGACTCTCTGAACCCAGATACGCAGTATTTT. Its translation is CAIRDSLNPDTQYF.

The chain carries TRBV7-9 and TRBJ1-4; D unclear. The CDR3 length is 16 residues. The V gene lost 1 base and the J gene lost 5 bases, with 14 bases spanning the gap. The germline CDR1 and CDR2 sequences are SEHNR and FQNEAQ (reference sequence). The CDR3 DNA reads as TGTGCCAGCAGCTTAGTATCGGGCGGCAGCAATGAAAAACTGTTTTTT. Translated, it gives CASSLVSGGSNEKLFF. Full variable domain (rest looked up from reference TRBV7-9 and TRBJ1-4): DTGVSQNPRHKITKRGQNVTFRCDPISEHNRLYWYRQTLGQGPEFLTYFQNEAQLEKSRLLSDRFSAERPKGSFSTLEIQRTEQGDSAMYLCASSLVSGGSNEKLFFGSGTQLSVL.

The count of this clone is one. This chain uses TRBV11-3 with TRBJ2-7, with D perhaps matching TRBD2 (7 bases). V was cut by 5 bases and J by 0 bases, with 14 bases left in between. Germline assignment: CDR1 SGHNT and CDR2 YENEEA. CDR3 size: 15 residues. CDR3 residues: CASSLRGGPSYEQYF. The CDR3, as DNA: TGTGCCAGCAGCCTTAGGGGGGGGCCCTCCTACGAGCAGTACTTC.

V is TRBV7-8 and J is TRBJ1-6; 10 bases match TRBD1. The CDR3 contains 16 residues. J lost 10 bases, V lost 3 bases, and 9 bases had no gene match. Germline CDR1 reads SGHVS; CDR2 reads FQNEAQ. CDR3 sequence (DNA): TGTGCCAGCAGCTTCAATCCGGGACAGGGGAGCTCACCCCTCCACTTT. This translates into CASSFNPGQGSSPLHF. Filled out from reference TRBV7-8 and TRBJ1-6, the complete variable domain reads GAGVSQSPRYKVAKRGQDVALRCDPISGHVSLFWYQQALGQGPEFLTYFQNEAQLDKSGLPSDRFFAERPEGSVSTLKIQRTQQEDSAVYLCASSFNPGQGSSPLHFGNGTRLTVT.